The clone carrying this T cell receptor (beta chain) was observed a few times. Antigen unknown. This entry is derived from a study of identical twins. Study conclusions and caveats: Clonotypes of the beta chain that were abundant in cord blood carried fewer insertions (memory repertoires showed none).

It was template switching that added a universal primer site, and there were unique molecular identifiers on the cDNA. TCRdb re-analysed the 5' RACE reads in MiXCR, keeping a single row per CDR3 protein. The data contain around 550,000 distinct CDR3 sequences, roughly 15% of them singletons. Germline assignment: CDR1 SGHRS and CDR2 YFSETQ. The CDR3 is 15 residues long. Trimming took off 4 bases at V and 4 bases at J, with 17 bases between the two ends. These data are also associated with another study on yellow fever vaccine responses in identical twins.

The rearrangement links TRBV5-1 to TRBJ1-2, with a tentative D call TRBD1 (6 bases). The TCR was taken from a woman aged 18-30 years in good health. The source material was CD4+ T cells sorted from blood. The CDR3 bases are TGCGCCAGCAGCCCAAGGATGACAGGTCTCTATGGCTACACCTTC. Translating it yields CASSPRMTGLYGYTF.